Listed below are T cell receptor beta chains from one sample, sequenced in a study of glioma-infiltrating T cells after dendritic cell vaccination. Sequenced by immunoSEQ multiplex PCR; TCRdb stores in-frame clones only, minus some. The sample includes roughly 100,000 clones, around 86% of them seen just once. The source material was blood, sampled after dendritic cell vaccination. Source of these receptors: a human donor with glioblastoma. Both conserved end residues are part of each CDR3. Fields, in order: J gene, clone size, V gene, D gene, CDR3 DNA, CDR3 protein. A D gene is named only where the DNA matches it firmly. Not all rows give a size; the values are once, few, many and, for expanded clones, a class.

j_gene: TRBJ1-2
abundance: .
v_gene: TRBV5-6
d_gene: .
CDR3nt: TGTGCCAGCACGGGCCGGGACGGGGGGCATGGCTACACCTTC
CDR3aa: CASTGRDGGHGYTF

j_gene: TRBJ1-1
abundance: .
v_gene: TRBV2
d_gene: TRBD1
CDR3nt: TGTGCCAGCAGTAGAAGTACCGGGACAGGGAAAACTGAAGCTTTCTTT
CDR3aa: CASSRSTGTGKTEAFF

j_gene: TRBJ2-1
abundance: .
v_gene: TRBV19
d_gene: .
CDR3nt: TGTGCCAGTAGTATAGAGGCCCAGATCCACAATGAGCAGTTCTTC
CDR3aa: CASSIEAQIHNEQFF

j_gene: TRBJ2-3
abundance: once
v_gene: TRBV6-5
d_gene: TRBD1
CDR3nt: TGTGCCAGCAGTCACTCGGGACAGCTGGACACAGATACGCAGTATTTT
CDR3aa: CASSHSGQLDTDTQYF

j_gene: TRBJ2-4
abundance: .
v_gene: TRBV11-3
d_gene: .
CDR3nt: TGTGCCAGCAGCTTAGATTGGGCAGGCCATCCTCCAACATTTAAAAACATTCAGTACTTC
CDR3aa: CASSLDWAGHPPTFKNIQYF

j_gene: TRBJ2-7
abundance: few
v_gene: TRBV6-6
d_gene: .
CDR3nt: TGTGCCAGCCTTAAAAGGGAGTACGAGCAGTACTTC
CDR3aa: CASLKREYEQYF

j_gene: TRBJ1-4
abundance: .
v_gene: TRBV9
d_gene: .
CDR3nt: TGTGCCAGCAGCGTAGCCAGGGAAGGTGAAAAACTGTTTTTT
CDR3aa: CASSVAREGEKLFF

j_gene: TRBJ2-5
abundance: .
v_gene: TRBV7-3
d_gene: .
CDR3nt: TGTGCCAGCAGCTTAACGTACAACCAAGAGACCCAGTACTTC
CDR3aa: CASSLTYNQETQYF

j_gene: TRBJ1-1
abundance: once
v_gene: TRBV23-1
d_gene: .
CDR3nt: TGCGCCAGCAGTCGGCGGGGTAAGACTGAAGCTTTCTTT
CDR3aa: CASSRRGKTEAFF

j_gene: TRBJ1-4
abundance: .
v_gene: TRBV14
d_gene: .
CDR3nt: TGTGCCAGCAGCCAAGTAGGTCTCGGGGAAAAACTGTTTTTT
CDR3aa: CASSQVGLGEKLFF

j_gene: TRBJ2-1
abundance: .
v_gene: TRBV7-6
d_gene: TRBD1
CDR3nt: TGTGCCAGCAGCCGGGGACAGGGGGTCAGCAATGAGCAGTTCTTC
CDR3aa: CASSRGQGVSNEQFF

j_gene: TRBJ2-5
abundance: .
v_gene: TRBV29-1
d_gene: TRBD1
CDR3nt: TGCAGCGTTGAACCGGGACAGGGGGCGACCCAGTACTTC
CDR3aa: CSVEPGQGATQYF

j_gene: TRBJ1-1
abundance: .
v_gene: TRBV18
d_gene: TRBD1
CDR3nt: TGTGCCAGCTCACAGACAGGGGTCCACACTGAAGCTTTCTTT
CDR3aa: CASSQTGVHTEAFF

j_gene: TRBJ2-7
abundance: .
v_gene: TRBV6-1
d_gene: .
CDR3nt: TGTGCCAGCAGTGAGAGGATCCTCTCCTACGAGCAGTACTTC
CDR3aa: CASSERILSYEQYF

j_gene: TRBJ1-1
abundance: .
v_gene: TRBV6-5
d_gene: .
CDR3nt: TGTGCCAGCAGGGATGGGACACTGAACACTGAAGCTTTCTTT
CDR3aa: CASRDGTLNTEAFF

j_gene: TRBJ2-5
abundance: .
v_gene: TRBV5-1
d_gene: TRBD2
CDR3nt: TGCGCCAGCAGCTTGACTGGCGGGGGGCCCCAAGAGACCCAGTACTTC
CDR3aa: CASSLTGGGPQETQYF

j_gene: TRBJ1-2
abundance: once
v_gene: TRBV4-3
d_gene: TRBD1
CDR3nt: TGCGCCAGCAGCCAAGTAATTCGGACAGGGAGCTACACCTTC
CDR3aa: CASSQVIRTGSYTF

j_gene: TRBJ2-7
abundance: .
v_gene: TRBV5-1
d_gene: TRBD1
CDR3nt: TGCGCCAGCAGCACAGGACAGGTCCCCTACGAGCAGTACTTC
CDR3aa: CASSTGQVPYEQYF

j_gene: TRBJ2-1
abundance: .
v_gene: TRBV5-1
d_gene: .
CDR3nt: TGCGCCAGCAGCTTGGATGGCGGGGACAATGAGCAGTTCTTC
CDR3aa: CASSLDGGDNEQFF

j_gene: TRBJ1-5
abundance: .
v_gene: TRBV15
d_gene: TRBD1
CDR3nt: TGTGCCACCGTGGGGGACAGGGACAATCAGCCCCAGCATTTT
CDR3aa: CATVGDRDNQPQHF

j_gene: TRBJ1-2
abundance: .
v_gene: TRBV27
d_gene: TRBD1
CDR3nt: TGTGCCAGCAGCAACAGGGGGCGTAACTATGGCTACACCTTC
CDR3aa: CASSNRGRNYGYTF

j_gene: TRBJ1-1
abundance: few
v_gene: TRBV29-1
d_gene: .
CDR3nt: TGCAGCTGGGGTGGGGAGCACACTGAAGCTTTCTTT
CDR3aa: CSWGGEHTEAFF

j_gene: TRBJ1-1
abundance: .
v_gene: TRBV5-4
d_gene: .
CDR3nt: TGTGCCAGCAGCTTGGACAGAATGAACACTGAAGCTTTCTTT
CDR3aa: CASSLDRMNTEAFF

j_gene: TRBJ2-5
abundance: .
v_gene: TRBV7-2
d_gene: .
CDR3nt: TGTGCCAGCAGCTTAGCGAGGAAGCAAGAGACCCAGTACTTC
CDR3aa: CASSLARKQETQYF

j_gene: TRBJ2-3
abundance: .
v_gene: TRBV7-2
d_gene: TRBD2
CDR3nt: TGTGCCAGCAGCCAAGGACTAGCGACAGATACGCAGTATTTT
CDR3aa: CASSQGLATDTQYF

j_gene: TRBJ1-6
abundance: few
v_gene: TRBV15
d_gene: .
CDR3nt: TGTGCCACCAGCAGAGATCTAACAGGGCTATCACCCCTCCACTTT
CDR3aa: CATSRDLTGLSPLHF

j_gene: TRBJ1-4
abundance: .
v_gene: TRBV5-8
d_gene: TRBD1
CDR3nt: TGTGCCAGCAGCCCAGGTCCCGGGACAGGGATACTGTTTTTT
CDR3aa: CASSPGPGTGILFF

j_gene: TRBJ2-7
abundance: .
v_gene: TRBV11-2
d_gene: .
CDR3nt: TGTGCCAGCAGCCACGGTCTCCCCTACGAGCAGTACTTC
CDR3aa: CASSHGLPYEQYF

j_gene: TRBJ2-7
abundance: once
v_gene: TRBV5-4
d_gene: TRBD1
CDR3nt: TGTGCCAGTGCGGGTGGGACAGCATCCTACGAGCAGTACTTC
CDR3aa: CASAGGTASYEQYF

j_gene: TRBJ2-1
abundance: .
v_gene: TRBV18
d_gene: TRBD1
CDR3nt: TGTGCCAGCTCACCAGGGACAGGGGGCAGGGATGAGCAGTTCTTC
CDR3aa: CASSPGTGGRDEQFF

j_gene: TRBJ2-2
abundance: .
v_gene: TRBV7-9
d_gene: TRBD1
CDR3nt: TGTGCCAGCAGCCGGGACAGAACGAACACCGGGGAGCTGTTTTTT
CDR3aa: CASSRDRTNTGELFF

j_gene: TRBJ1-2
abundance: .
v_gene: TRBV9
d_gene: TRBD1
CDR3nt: TGTGCCAGCAGCACATTGGGACAGGGGGCTCATGGCTACACCTTC
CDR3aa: CASSTLGQGAHGYTF

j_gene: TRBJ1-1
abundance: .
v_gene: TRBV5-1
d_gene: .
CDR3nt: TGCGCCAGCAGCCTAGGGGTAAACACTGAAGCTTTCTTT
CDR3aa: CASSLGVNTEAFF

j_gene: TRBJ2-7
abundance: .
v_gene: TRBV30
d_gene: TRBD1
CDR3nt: TGTGCCTGGAGTGTCGGGGACAGGAACCCCTACGAGCAGTACTTC
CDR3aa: CAWSVGDRNPYEQYF

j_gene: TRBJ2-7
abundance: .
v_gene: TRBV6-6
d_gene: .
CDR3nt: TGTGCCAGCAATAGCCGGACGGGGGACTACGAGCAGTACTTC
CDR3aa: CASNSRTGDYEQYF

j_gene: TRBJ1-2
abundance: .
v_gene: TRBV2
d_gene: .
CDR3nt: TGTGCCAGCAGTGCAAATAACAGGGTCCATGGCTACACCTTC
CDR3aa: CASSANNRVHGYTF

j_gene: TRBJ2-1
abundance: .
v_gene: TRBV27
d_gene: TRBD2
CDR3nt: TGTGCCAGCAGTTTTGGGACTAGCGGACACAATGAGCAGTTCTTC
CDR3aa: CASSFGTSGHNEQFF

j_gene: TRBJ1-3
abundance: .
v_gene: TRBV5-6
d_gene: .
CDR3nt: TGTGCCAGTACAGGAAACTCTGGAAACACCATATATTTT
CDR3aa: CASTGNSGNTIYF

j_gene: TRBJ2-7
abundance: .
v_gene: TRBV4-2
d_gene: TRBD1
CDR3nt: TGTGCCAGCAGCCTTTTACCCCCGGGACAGGCCTACGAGCAGTACTTC
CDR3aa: CASSLLPPGQAYEQYF

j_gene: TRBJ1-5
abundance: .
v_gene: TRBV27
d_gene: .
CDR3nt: TGTGCCAGCAGTTTAAGCAGGAATAGCAATCAGCCCCAGCATTTT
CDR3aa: CASSLSRNSNQPQHF

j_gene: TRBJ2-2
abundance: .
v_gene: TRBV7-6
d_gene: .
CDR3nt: TGTGCCAGCAGCCGCAGGGAGGAGACCGGGGAGCTGTTTTTT
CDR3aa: CASSRREETGELFF

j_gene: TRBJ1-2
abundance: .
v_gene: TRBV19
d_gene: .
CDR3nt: TGTGCCAGTAGTACTTCAGGGAATTATGGCTACACCTTC
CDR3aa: CASSTSGNYGYTF

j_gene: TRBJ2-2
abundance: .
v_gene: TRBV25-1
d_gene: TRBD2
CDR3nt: TGTGCCAGCAGTGAAGGTCTAGCGGAGAACACCGGGGAGCTGTTTTTT
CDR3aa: CASSEGLAENTGELFF

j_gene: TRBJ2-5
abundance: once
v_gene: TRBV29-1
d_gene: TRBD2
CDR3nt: TGCAGCGGCGGGCCCACTAGCGGGGGGGAATACCAAGAGACCCAGTACTTC
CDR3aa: CSGGPTSGGEYQETQYF

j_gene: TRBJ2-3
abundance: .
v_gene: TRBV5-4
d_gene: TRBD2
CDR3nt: TGTGCCAGCAGCTTGCCGGGGGGGAAGGCAGATACGCAGTATTTT
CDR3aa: CASSLPGGKADTQYF

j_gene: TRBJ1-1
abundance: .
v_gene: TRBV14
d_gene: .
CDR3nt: TGTGCCAGCAGCCAAGATTTAGGGGTTGGGGCTGAAGCTTTCTTT
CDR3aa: CASSQDLGVGAEAFF

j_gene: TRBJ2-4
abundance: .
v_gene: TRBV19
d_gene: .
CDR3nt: TGTGCCAGTAGTCCGCAGGACAGAGTACTAGCCAAAAACATTCAGTACTTC
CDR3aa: CASSPQDRVLAKNIQYF

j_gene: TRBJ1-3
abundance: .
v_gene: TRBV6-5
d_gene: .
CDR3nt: TGTGCCAGCAGTCGACCCGGGGTTGGAAACACCATATATTTT
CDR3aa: CASSRPGVGNTIYF

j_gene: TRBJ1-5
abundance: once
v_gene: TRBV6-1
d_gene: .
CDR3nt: TGTGCCACAGGGAGGGGAAATGGGGATCAGCCCCAGCATTTT
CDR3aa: CATGRGNGDQPQHF

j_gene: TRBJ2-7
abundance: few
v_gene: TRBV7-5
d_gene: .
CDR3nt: TGTGCCAGAAGCTTAAACGGGGGGGCCCCCGGCGATCCGTACTTC
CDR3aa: CARSLNGGAPGDPYF

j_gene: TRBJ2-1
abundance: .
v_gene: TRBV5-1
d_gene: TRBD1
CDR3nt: TGCGCCAGCAGCTTGGGGGGACAGGGGATCAATGAGCAGTTCTTC
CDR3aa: CASSLGGQGINEQFF

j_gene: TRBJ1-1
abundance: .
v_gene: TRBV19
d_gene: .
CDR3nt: TGTGCCAGTACGGACAGCCTTAACACTGAAGCTTTCTTT
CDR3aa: CASTDSLNTEAFF